This passage covers 21 T cell receptor beta chains from one sample sequenced in a study of human T cells and chemical hapten exposure. TCRdb redid the calling of the RACE reads with MiXCR, one entry per CDR3 protein. The sample consists of roughly 360,000 distinct CDR3 sequences, 4.8% of them appearing once. Documented time point: patch test 1, 2 weeks after DPC sensitization. The treatment is: therapeutic diphenylcyclopropenone sensitization with weekly scalp DPC. The sequencing here drew on whole blood, taken in connection with sensitization to the hapten diphenylcyclopropenone (DPC). These receptors came from a woman in her forties or fifties with alopecia areata. Some clones in this sample may be carry-over from other donors' samples.

Many counts were recorded for this clonotype. The J gene is TRBJ2-3, the V gene TRBV28; TRBD1 is a possible D gene (5 bases). Trimming stripped 7 bases from V and 1 base from J, with 12 bases between. The CDR3 contains 14 residues. Germline loops: CDR1 MDHEN, CDR2 SYDVKM. CDR3 DNA: TGTGCCAGCACTCTCGTGACAGGCACAGATACGCAGTATTTT. Translation: CASTLVTGTDTQYF. The full variable domain, in which reference TRBV28 and TRBJ2-3 provide the parts outside the CDR3, is DVKVTQSSRYLVKRTGEKVFLECVQDMDHENMFWYRQDPGLGLRLIYFSYDVKMKEKGDIPEGYSVSREKKERFSLILESASTNQTSMYLCASTLVTGTDTQYFGPGTRLTVL.

The V call is TRBV12-3 or TRBV12-4, the J call TRBJ1-1; no firm D call. The ends were cut back, 5 bases at V and 7 bases at J, with 11 bases in the middle. The CDR3 totals 12 residues. CDR3 bases: TGTGCCAGCAGTCCTGAGGGCCTTGAAGCTTTCTTT. It encodes CASSPEGLEAFF.

This clonotype was found many times. The chain has TRBV12-3 or TRBV12-4 and TRBJ1-1, with 7 bases matching TRBD1. Losses at the gene ends were 6 bases for V and 1 base for J; bases not matched to a gene: 11. The CDR3 is 16 residues long. The CDR3 protein is CASSRGRGLKNTEAFF. The CDR3, as DNA: TGTGCCAGCAGCCGGGGGAGGGGGCTCAAGAACACTGAAGCTTTCTTT.

Many counts were recorded for this clonotype. The V call is TRBV19, the J call TRBJ1-2; 7 bases map to TRBD1. The CDR3 spans 13 residues. The junction had 6 bases not matched to a gene; V was cut back by 7 bases and J by 4 bases. CDR1 LNHDA and CDR2 SQIVND come from the germline V gene (reference sequence). CDR3 residues: CASTFGTAYGYTF. CDR3 sequence (DNA): TGTGCCAGTACCTTTGGGACAGCCTATGGCTACACCTTC.

This clonotype was picked up many times. This chain joins TRBV6-6 and TRBJ2-3; D is uncertain. This CDR3 is 12 amino acids long. V was clipped by 3 bases and J by 4 bases, with 5 bases between them. CDR1 is MNHNY and CDR2 is SVGAGI in the germline V gene (reference sequence). The DNA of the CDR3 is TGTGCCAGCAGTTATGGCCCAGATACGCAGTATTTT. Its protein product is CASSYGPDTQYF.

Only a few counts were recorded for this clonotype. This chain joins TRBV6-5 and TRBJ1-4; 7 nucleotides align to TRBD1. V shed 4 bases, J shed 3 bases, and the junction held 5 bases outside the gene matches. The germline V gene encodes CDR1 MNHEY and CDR2 SVGAGI. The CDR3 is 15 amino acids. The CDR3 DNA reads as TGTGCCAGCAGTTTCTCAGGGGGGTCTAATGAAAAACTGTTTTTT. As protein: CASSFSGGSNEKLFF.

The chain couples TRBV7-8 to TRBJ1-3; 11 bases fit TRBD1. The CDR3 covers 16 residues. Germline CDR1 SGHVS, CDR2 FQNEAQ. The junction had 1 base not matched to a gene; V was cut back by 3 bases and J by 0 bases. The DNA for the CDR3 is TGTGCCAGCAGCTTCGGGACAGGGGGCTCTGGAAACACCATATATTTT. Its translation is CASSFGTGGSGNTIYF.

This clonotype appeared many times. V and J are TRBV18 and TRBJ2-2, with D possibly being TRBD1 or TRBD2 (5 bases each). The CDR3 contains 14 residues. Germline lookup yields CDR1 KGHSH and CDR2 LQKENI. V dropped 3 bases and J dropped 6 bases, with 11 bases sitting between them. The CDR3, as DNA: TGTGCCAGCTCACCTCCATGGGACCCCGGGGAGCTGTTTTTT. Protein product: CASSPPWDPGELFF.

This clonotype was observed many times. The CDR3 sequence is CSVGQGSQPQHF. The CDR3 DNA follows: TGCAGCGTCGGACAGGGAAGTCAGCCCCAGCATTTT. This rearrangement joins TRBV29-1 to TRBJ1-5; 8 bases are shared with TRBD1. Germline V gene data show CDR1 as SQVTM and CDR2 as ANQGSEA. The CDR3 is made up of 12 amino acids. V shed 6 bases, J shed 6 bases, and the junction held 4 bases outside the gene matches.

This clonotype occurred many times. The chain uses TRBV25-1 and TRBJ1-1; 8 bases fit TRBD1. This CDR3 has 13 residues. CDR1 and CDR2 (germline): MGHDK, SYGVNS. Trimming removed 6 bases from V and 4 bases from J; junction bases left unmatched: 4. In DNA, the CDR3 is TGTGCCAGCAGGACAGGGGCCCTCACTGAAGCTTTCTTT. It specifies CASRTGALTEAFF.

This clonotype was detected ten times or more. This chain links TRBV5-5 with TRBJ2-3; possible D gene TRBD2, 5 bases. Germline V gives CDR1 SGHKS, CDR2 YYEKEE (reference sequence). The V gene lost 2 bases and the J gene lost 4 bases, with 8 bases spanning the gap. The CDR3 is made up of 13 amino acids. This CDR3 reads CASSFPGSDTQYF. CDR3 DNA sequence: TGTGCCAGCAGCTTTCCGGGATCAGATACGCAGTATTTT. Using reference TRBV5-5 and TRBJ2-3 for the parts outside the CDR3, the full variable domain is DAGVTQSPTHLIKTRGQQVTLRCSPISGHKSVSWYQQVLGQGPQFIFQYYEKEERGRGNFPDRFSARQFPNYSSELNVNALLLGDSALYLCASSFPGSDTQYFGPGTRLTVL.

This clonotype was detected ten times or more. The chain combines TRBV16 with TRBJ1-2, with 8 bases identical to TRBD1. Germline CDR1 and CDR2: KGHSY and FQNENV. V dropped 1 base and J dropped 7; count of bases not matched to a gene: 8. The CDR3 length is 15 residues. The CDR3 loop reads CASSQYGTGLGGYTF. DNA of the CDR3: TGTGCCAGCAGCCAATATGGGACAGGCCTGGGTGGCTACACCTTC.

In this sample, this clonotype turned up many times. The chain joins TRBV7-7 to TRBJ1-6; 11 positions match TRBD1. This CDR3 region has 18 residues. CDR1 and CDR2 from the germline V gene are SSHAT and FNYEAQ (reference sequence). V shed 3 bases, J shed 3 bases, and the junction held 7 bases outside the gene matches. CDR3: CASSFRRDRGYYNSPLHF. CDR3 sequence (DNA): TGTGCCAGCAGCTTCCGCCGGGACAGGGGGTACTATAATTCACCCCTCCACTTT.

This chain links TRBV18 with TRBJ2-5; the match to TRBD1 covers 8 bases. Germline lookup yields CDR1 KGHSH and CDR2 LQKENI. Germline trimming cut 3 bases from V and 7 bases from J; bases unmatched to any gene: 10. The CDR3 has 15 residues. CDR3 nucleotide sequence: TGTGCCAGCTCACCCGGACAGGGAGAAGAAGGGACCCAGTACTTC. This encodes CASSPGQGEEGTQYF.

The rearrangement uses TRBV21-1 and TRBJ1-5; no DNA check was done on the table's D call, TRBD1. TRBV21-1 is assigned pseudogene status. CDR3 length: 16 amino acids. The CDR3 reads CASSKASRGGDQPQHF. The DNA of the CDR3 is TGTGCCAGCAGCAAAGCCTCCAGGGGCGGGGATCAGCCCCAGCATTTT.

Ten or more counts support this clonotype. The gene calls are TRBV20-1 and TRBJ2-1, with D possibly being TRBD2 (5 bases). Germline lookup yields CDR1 DFQATT and CDR2 SNEGSKA (reference sequence). The germline V and J ends were trimmed by 3 bases and 1 base, with 10 bases remaining between them. The CDR3 spans 14 residues. CDR3 DNA: TGCAGTGCTAGGGTAGCGCAGTCCTACAATGAGCAGTTCTTC. Its protein product is CSARVAQSYNEQFF.

This clonotype was picked up many times. The chain uses TRBV20-1 and TRBJ1-5, with D tentatively TRBD1 (5 bases). Germline values: CDR1 DFQATT, CDR2 SNEGSKA (reference sequence). The CDR3 totals 18 residues. Trimming shortened V by 3 bases and J by 2 bases, and 23 bases separated the two germline ends. CDR3 region: CSASRTGAGLRGNQPQHF. The CDR3 DNA is TGCAGTGCTAGTCGTACCGGGGCCGGGTTAAGAGGCAATCAGCCCCAGCATTTT.

This clonotype showed up many times. The chain links TRBV5-5 to TRBJ2-2, with 9 bases aligning to TRBD1. The length of the CDR3 is 17 residues. Germline trimming cut 3 bases from V and 5 bases from J; bases unmatched to any gene: 11. Germline V gives CDR1 SGHKS, CDR2 YYEKEE (reference sequence). The chain's CDR3 is CASSSGAGTGRTGELFF. CDR3 nucleotides: TGTGCCAGCAGCTCGGGGGCCGGGACAGGGAGGACCGGGGAGCTGTTTTTT.

This clonotype was observed a few times. V usage is TRBV4-3 and J usage is TRBJ2-7; tentative D call: TRBD2 (6 bases). Trimming pared 3 bases from V and 3 bases from J, leaving 18 bases between. CDR1 is LGHNA and CDR2 is YSLEER in the germline V gene. This CDR3 spans 16 amino acids. The DNA of the CDR3 is TGCGCCAGCAGCCAGGAAGTGGCGGGGAGAAACTACGAGCAGTACTTC. It encodes CASSQEVAGRNYEQYF.

The chain is built from TRBV10-3 and TRBJ2-7; 16 bases are a match to TRBD2. The CDR3 is made up of 15 amino acids. Germline-derived CDR1 and CDR2 are ENHRY and SYGVKD. V dropped 6 bases and J dropped 5; count of bases not matched to a gene: 4. DNA of the CDR3: TGTGCCATCAGGGGACTAGCGGGGGGGCGCAACGAGCAGTACTTC. Protein: CAIRGLAGGRNEQYF.

V and J are TRBV11-2 and TRBJ2-7, with a possible D match to TRBD2 (5 bases). Trimming took 0 bases from V and 4 from J, leaving 13 bases between them. CDR1 SGHAT and CDR2 FQNNGV come from the germline V gene. The CDR3 runs to 15 residues. This CDR3 is CASSLEDLALYEQYF. The CDR3 DNA follows: TGTGCCAGCAGCTTAGAGGATCTAGCCCTATACGAGCAGTACTTC.